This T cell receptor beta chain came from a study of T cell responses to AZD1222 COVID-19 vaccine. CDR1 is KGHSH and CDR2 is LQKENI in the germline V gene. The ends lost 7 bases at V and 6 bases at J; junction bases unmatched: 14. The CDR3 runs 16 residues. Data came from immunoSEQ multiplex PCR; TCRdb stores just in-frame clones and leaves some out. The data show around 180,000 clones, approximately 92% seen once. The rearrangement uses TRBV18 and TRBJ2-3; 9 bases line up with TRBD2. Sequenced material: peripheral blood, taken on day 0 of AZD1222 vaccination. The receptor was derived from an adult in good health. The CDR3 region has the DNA TGTGCCAGCTACCTGAGGGTAGCGGGAGTTTCGGATACGCAGTATTTT. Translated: CASYLRVAGVSDTQYF.